Given below is one TCR beta chain in context. The data were taken from a study of blood T cell repertoires in COVID-19. V shed 5 bases and J 4 bases; nucleotides not matched to a gene: 3. In germline, CDR1 is SQVTM, CDR2 ANQGSEA. The CDR3 covers 12 residues. TCRdb's copy holds only in-frame clones and misses some; the assay was immunoSEQ multiplex PCR. The sample contains 300,000 to 350,000 clones, 90% of which appear only once. The chain combines TRBV29-1 with TRBJ1-2, with 8 nucleotides matching TRBD1. The receptor was isolated from a woman in her late teens or twenties with acute COVID-19. Sequenced input: PBMCs or T cells enriched from blood (not recorded which). The CDR3, as DNA: TGCAGCGTTCCCGGGACAGGCTATGGCTACACCTTC. Translating it yields CSVPGTGYGYTF.